Listed here are 11 T cell receptor beta chains from one sample, sequenced in a study of post-analysis software for immune sequencing data (dated by TCRdb to 2015 to 2017). The full study reports these points: Patients showed significantly higher frequencies than controls for a handful of TRBV segments, among them TRBV5-6, TRBV5-1 and TRBV20-1.

Their cognate antigens are unknown. The library was obtained by PCR. Sequencer: Illumina HiSeq 2500. To reduce PCR and sequencing biases, unique molecular identifiers were incorporated into the TCR beta cDNA libraries. TCRdb ran its own pipeline on the public reads, namely fastp trimming at Q25 and MiXCR clone calling, and kept in-frame beta chains. One record per CDR3 amino acid sequence lists the most common genes and DNA. For this sample there are hundreds of thousands of distinct CDR3 sequences; roughly 50% appear just once. Together, the top ten hold approximately 4.5% of the sample. Material for sequencing was blood. The receptors shown here come from a girl aged 10 to 17 with multiple sclerosis.

This clonotype showed up many times. V usage is TRBV4-1 and J usage is TRBJ2-7; D not certain. Trimming pared 1 base from V and 3 bases from J, leaving 7 bases between. The V gene's germline CDR1 is MGHRA and CDR2 YSYEKL. This CDR3 comprises 13 residues. CDR3 in amino acids: CASSQVGVYEQYF. CDR3 DNA: TGCGCCAGCAGCCAAGTCGGAGTCTACGAGCAGTACTTC.

This clonotype was detected a few times. The J gene is TRBJ1-2, the V gene TRBV20-1, with 11 bases fitting TRBD1. CDR3 length equals 14 residues. Trimming took 3 bases from V and 5 from J; bases not matched to a gene: 5. Per germline, CDR1 DFQATT and CDR2 SNEGSKA (reference sequence). The CDR3 DNA reads as TGCAGTGCTAGGGGACAGGGGGAATATTATGGCTACACCTTC. It specifies CSARGQGEYYGYTF.

V is TRBV5-6 and J is TRBJ2-7; 7 bases agree with TRBD2. The CDR3 runs to 15 residues. CDR1 and CDR2 (germline): SGHDT, YYEEEE. The V segment lost 4 bases and the J segment 4 bases; nucleotides outside the gene matches: 11. The CDR3 DNA reads as TGTGCCAGCAGCAGTCTGGGCGGGGGTACATACGAGCAGTACTTC. As protein: CASSSLGGGTYEQYF.

This clonotype was observed a few times. This chain uses TRBV7-3 with TRBJ2-4, with TRBD2 matching over 7 bases. The J call is doubtful: the DNA matches TRBJ2-7 better. CDR3 length equals 18 residues. Germline V gene data show CDR1 as SGHTA and CDR2 as FQGTGA. The CDR3 reads CASSPDPKRLAQENEQYF. The CDR3 coding sequence is TGTGCCAGCAGCCCCGACCCAAAACGACTAGCCCAAGAGAACGAGCAGTACTTC.

This chain joins TRBV3-1 and TRBJ2-3, with D perhaps TRBD2 (5 bases). The CDR3 has 17 amino acids. The germline V gene has CDR1 LGHDT and CDR2 YNNKEL (reference sequence). V was cut by 2 bases and J by 2 bases, with 17 bases left in between. This CDR3 reads CASSQWARQRNTDTQYF. The CDR3 region has the DNA TGTGCCAGCAGCCAATGGGCCCGCCAGCGGAACACAGATACGCAGTATTTT.

The chain has TRBV5-6 and TRBJ2-5; no firm D call. Germline CDR1 SGHDT, CDR2 YYEEEE. Trimming left V 3 bases short and J 11 bases short, with 17 bases between. The CDR3 runs to 13 residues. The CDR3: CASSWKSSYVQYF. Written as DNA, the CDR3 is TGTGCCAGCAGCTGGAAAAGCTCCTACGTGCAGTACTTC.

The sample holds a few counts of this clonotype. The chain is built from TRBV7-8 and TRBJ2-1; the D is unclear. TRBJ2-7 explains the end of the DNA better; the J call may be wrong. Germline V gene sequence: CDR1 SGHVS, CDR2 FQNEAQ. The length of the CDR3 is 15 residues. In nucleotides, the CDR3 is TGTGCCAGCAGCTTAGCGGTACAGTCTCGGCACGAGCAGTACTTC. Its protein is CASSLAVQSRHEQYF.

In its sample, this clonotype was seen a few times. The V and J genes are TRBV20-1 and TRBJ2-3; 9 positions agree with TRBD2. Trimming at V came to 0 bases and at J to 3 bases, leaving 16 bases not matched to a gene. Per germline, CDR1 DFQATT and CDR2 SNEGSKA (reference sequence). There are 19 residues in the CDR3. CDR3 in amino acids: CSARDGIGGGRAPTDTQYF. The CDR3 bases are TGCAGTGCTAGAGATGGTATTGGCGGCGGGAGGGCCCCGACAGATACGCAGTATTTT.

This clonotype was found a few times. The chain has TRBV29-1 and TRBJ2-4; D assignment may be TRBD1 or TRBD2 (5 bases each). The germline V gene encodes CDR1 SQVTM and CDR2 ANQGSEA. This CDR3 comprises 14 residues. V lost 7 bases, J lost 1 base, and 14 bases lay in between. The CDR3 DNA follows: TGCAGCGGCCTACTAGGGGAGGCCAAAAACATTCAGTACTTC. The encoded protein is CSGLLGEAKNIQYF.

This chain joins TRBV11-2 and TRBJ2-7, with D possibly being TRBD1 (6 bases). V lost 3 bases and J 2 bases, leaving 14 bases between the germline ends. The CDR3 length is 15 residues. Germline V gene sequence: CDR1 SGHAT, CDR2 FQNNGV. CDR3 loop: CASSFPSQGPYEQYF. The CDR3, as DNA: TGTGCCAGCAGCTTCCCCTCACAGGGCCCCTACGAGCAGTACTTC.

The rearrangement uses TRBV20-1 and TRBJ2-3, with D uncertain. Germline V gene data show CDR1 as DFQATT and CDR2 as SNEGSKA (reference sequence). Trimming cost V 3 bases and J 5 bases, with 12 bases left between them. This CDR3 spans 13 amino acids. DNA of the CDR3: TGCAGTGCTAGTACGGCCGGCAGAGATACGCAGTATTTT. It yields the protein CSASTAGRDTQYF.